These T cell receptor beta chains were read from a single sample in a study of control samples from healthy donors and cancer patients. Sequenced by immunoSEQ multiplex PCR; TCRdb stores in-frame clones only, minus some. Of under 200,000 clones listed, approximately 94% are singletons. Material for sequencing was PBMCs. All receptors come from a man aged 55 to 70 with colorectal cancer. Both conserved end residues are part of each CDR3. D genes are given only for firm matches. Clone size is shown for a subset of rows, as once, few, many or a class of expanded clone.

length,J,V,D,size,CDR3,DNA
13,TRBJ1-2,TRBV6-5,NA,NA,CASSYEKLRGYTF,TGTGCCAGCAGTTATGAGAAACTAAGGGGCTACACCTTC
15,TRBJ1-6,TRBV27,TRBD1,NA,CASSQQGAKNSPLHF,TGTGCCAGCAGTCAACAGGGGGCGAAAAATTCACCCCTCCACTTT
15,TRBJ1-1,TRBV4-2,TRBD1,NA,CASSQVSGGGTEAFF,TGTGCCAGCAGCCAAGTGTCAGGGGGGGGGACTGAAGCTTTCTTT
13,TRBJ1-1,TRBV7-8,NA,NA,CASSFGSNTEAFF,TGTGCCAGCAGCTTCGGGTCGAACACTGAAGCTTTCTTT
14,TRBJ2-5,TRBV19,TRBD1,once,CASNPGQTQETQYF,TGTGCCAGTAATCCGGGACAGACCCAAGAGACCCAGTACTTC
15,TRBJ2-1,TRBV11-2,TRBD2,once,CASSTGLGAYNEQFF,TGTGCCAGCAGCACGGGACTAGGGGCCTACAATGAGCAGTTCTTC
18,TRBJ1-6,TRBV5-8,TRBD1,NA,CASSLRQGASSYNSPLHF,TGTGCCAGCAGCTTGCGACAGGGGGCTAGCTCCTATAATTCACCCCTCCACTTT
15,TRBJ1-2,TRBV19,TRBD1,NA,CASSTRDSPNYGYTF,TGTGCCAGTAGTACCCGGGACAGCCCCAACTATGGCTACACCTTC
11,TRBJ2-3,TRBV20-1,NA,NA,CSARNTDTQYF,TGCAGTGCTAGAAACACAGATACGCAGTATTTT
15,TRBJ2-7,TRBV4-2,NA,NA,CASSQDWSISYEQYF,TGTGCCAGCAGCCAAGATTGGAGTATCTCCTACGAGCAGTACTTC
11,TRBJ1-1,TRBV20-1,NA,NA,CSAPRNTEAFF,TGCAGTGCCCCCCGGAACACTGAAGCTTTCTTT
15,TRBJ2-7,TRBV28,NA,NA,CASLGQFDVSYEQYF,TGTGCCAGTCTCGGACAGTTCGACGTTAGCTACGAGCAGTACTTC
16,TRBJ2-2,TRBV5-1,NA,once,CASSLANDLGTGELFF,TGCGCCAGCAGCTTGGCCAACGACCTTGGTACCGGGGAGCTGTTTTTT
14,TRBJ1-2,TRBV19,TRBD1,NA,CASSLRQGSDGYTF,TGTGCCAGTAGTTTACGACAGGGATCAGATGGCTACACCTTC
15,TRBJ2-3,TRBV5-1,NA,NA,CASSLVRGSIDTQYF,TGCGCCAGCAGCTTGGTACGGGGGTCAATTGATACGCAGTATTTT
15,TRBJ1-4,TRBV6-5,TRBD1,NA,CASKLLTGGNEKLFF,TGTGCCAGCAAATTACTTACAGGGGGGAATGAAAAACTGTTTTTT
13,TRBJ1-5,TRBV6-1,TRBD1,NA,CASSEQGDQPQHF,TGTGCCAGCAGTGAACAGGGGGATCAGCCCCAGCATTTT
15,TRBJ1-2,TRBV18,TRBD1,NA,CASSTGTGGNYGYTF,TGTGCCAGCTCAACCGGGACAGGGGGCAACTATGGCTACACCTTC
14,TRBJ1-2,TRBV6-2/TRBV6-3,NA,NA,CASSYRGRRYGYTF,TGTGCCAGCAGTTACAGGGGCCGTCGATATGGCTACACCTTC
13,TRBJ2-3,TRBV4-1,TRBD2,NA,CASSPREGDTQYF,TGCGCCAGCAGCCCAAGGGAGGGGGATACGCAGTATTTT
17,TRBJ2-1,TRBV5-1,NA,NA,CASSFDSSTDFYNEQFF,TGCGCCAGCAGCTTCGACAGCTCAACAGACTTTTACAATGAGCAGTTCTTC
13,TRBJ1-6,TRBV7-9,NA,NA,CASSLQDNSPLHF,TGTGCCAGCAGCTTACAGGATAATTCACCCCTCCACTTT
13,TRBJ2-1,TRBV19,NA,NA,CASSAVSYNEQFF,TGTGCCAGTTCAGCAGTCTCCTACAATGAGCAGTTCTTC
11,TRBJ2-1,TRBV2,NA,NA,CASTRLGEQFF,TGTGCCAGCACCCGACTGGGGGAGCAGTTCTTC
16,TRBJ2-7,TRBV5-1,NA,NA,CASSLKGSSSSYEQYF,TGCGCCAGCAGCTTGAAGGGATCTTCTAGCTCCTACGAGCAGTACTTC
17,TRBJ1-4,TRBV30,NA,NA,CAWSYSKRQWGLEKLFF,TGTGCCTGGAGTTATTCCAAAAGACAGTGGGGTCTTGAAAAACTGTTTTTT
15,TRBJ1-1,TRBV19,NA,few,CASTLPTEMNTEAFF,TGTGCCAGTACCCTACCGACAGAGATGAACACTGAAGCTTTCTTT
14,TRBJ1-2,TRBV3-1/TRBV3-2,NA,NA,CASSQDEGRGGYTF,TGTGCCAGCAGCCAAGATGAGGGTCGAGGTGGCTACACCTTC
15,TRBJ1-5,TRBV2,NA,NA,CASSSTALPNQPQHF,TGTGCCAGCAGTAGTACCGCCTTGCCTAATCAGCCCCAGCATTTT
14,TRBJ1-4,TRBV5-1,TRBD1,once,CASSPGQGGEKLFF,TGCGCCAGCAGCCCTGGACAGGGAGGTGAAAAACTGTTTTTT
15,TRBJ2-7,TRBV6-2/TRBV6-3,TRBD2,NA,CASSYWSGVGYEQYF,TGTGCCAGCAGTTACTGGAGCGGGGTGGGCTACGAGCAGTACTTC
15,TRBJ1-6,TRBV5-8,NA,NA,CASSLDKGRGSPLHF,TGTGCCAGCAGCTTGGACAAGGGACGGGGATCACCCCTCCACTTT
14,TRBJ1-5,TRBV30,NA,NA,CAWSGVSINQPQHF,TGTGCCTGGAGCGGAGTCAGCATCAATCAGCCCCAGCATTTT
15,TRBJ1-1,TRBV18,NA,NA,CASSPTGEKNTEAFF,TGTGCCAGCTCCCCCACGGGGGAAAAGAACACTGAAGCTTTCTTT
14,TRBJ2-7,TRBV5-1,NA,NA,CASSLATSSYEQYF,TGCGCCAGCAGCTTGGCGACGAGCTCCTACGAGCAGTACTTC
11,TRBJ2-7,TRBV5-1,NA,NA,CASSSMGGQYF,TGCGCCAGCAGCTCTATGGGTGGGCAGTACTTC
14,TRBJ1-1,TRBV27,NA,NA,CASKQRGANTEAFF,TGTGCCAGCAAGCAGAGGGGAGCGAACACTGAAGCTTTCTTT
13,TRBJ2-7,TRBV5-4,NA,NA,CASRSTGSGEQYF,TGTGCCAGCAGGTCGACAGGCTCGGGCGAGCAGTACTTC
16,TRBJ2-2,TRBV11-2,TRBD1,NA,CASSRGTGENTGELFF,TGTGCCAGCAGCCGAGGGACAGGGGAAAACACCGGGGAGCTGTTTTTT
14,TRBJ1-1,TRBV29-1,TRBD1,NA,CSVEPTGTGGEAFF,TGCAGCGTTGAACCTACCGGGACAGGGGGTGAAGCTTTCTTT
15,TRBJ2-7,TRBV7-9,NA,once,CASSSDFTLTYEQYF,TGTGCCAGCAGCTCCGACTTCACGCTCACCTACGAGCAGTACTTC
16,TRBJ2-2,TRBV5-4,NA,NA,CASSLTRASNTGELFF,TGTGCCAGCAGCTTGACGAGGGCATCGAACACCGGGGAGCTGTTTTTT
15,TRBJ2-7,TRBV9,TRBD1,NA,CASSVGTGGRYEQYF,TGTGCCAGCAGCGTAGGGACAGGGGGCAGATACGAGCAGTACTTC
14,TRBJ2-7,TRBV14,TRBD2,NA,CASSQPGLAHEQYF,TGTGCCAGCAGCCAACCGGGACTAGCCCACGAGCAGTACTTC
15,TRBJ1-1,TRBV7-9,NA,NA,CASSSSRQVNTEAFF,TGTGCCAGCAGCTCATCCAGACAAGTGAACACTGAAGCTTTCTTT
17,TRBJ2-7,TRBV10-2,TRBD2,NA,CASSLAGGDTHSYEQYF,TGCGCCAGCAGCTTAGCGGGGGGGGACACCCACTCCTACGAGCAGTACTTC
13,TRBJ1-2,TRBV18,NA,NA,CASSPPGQYGYTF,TGTGCCAGCTCACCCCCAGGACAGTATGGCTACACCTTC
15,TRBJ1-3,TRBV23-1,NA,once,CASSHRYMGGNTIYF,TGCGCCAGCAGTCATCGGTATATGGGGGGAAACACCATATATTTT
13,TRBJ1-2,TRBV7-2,NA,NA,CASSLARNYGYTF,TGTGCCAGCAGCTTAGCCAGAAACTATGGCTACACCTTC
16,TRBJ1-2,TRBV19,TRBD1,NA,CASSITLGQGGNGYTF,TGTGCCAGTAGTATAACACTCGGACAGGGAGGGAATGGCTACACCTTC
16,TRBJ2-1,TRBV5-1,TRBD2,NA,CASRISSAGVYNEQFF,TGCGCCAGCAGGATCTCTTCAGCGGGGGTATACAATGAGCAGTTCTTC
14,TRBJ2-5,TRBV5-6,NA,NA,CASSLGDLQETQYF,TGTGCCAGCAGCTTGGGGGACCTCCAAGAGACCCAGTACTTC
16,TRBJ1-1,TRBV18,NA,NA,CASSPPQIRQNTEAFF,TGTGCCAGCTCACCACCGCAGATAAGGCAGAACACTGAAGCTTTCTTT
13,TRBJ2-4,TRBV6-2/TRBV6-3,NA,NA,CASSRPGREVQYF,TGTGCCAGCAGTCGGCCGGGACGAGAGGTTCAGTACTTC
15,TRBJ2-7,TRBV6-6,NA,once,CASSWSRDGFYEQYF,TGTGCCAGCAGTTGGTCCCGGGACGGATTCTACGAGCAGTACTTC